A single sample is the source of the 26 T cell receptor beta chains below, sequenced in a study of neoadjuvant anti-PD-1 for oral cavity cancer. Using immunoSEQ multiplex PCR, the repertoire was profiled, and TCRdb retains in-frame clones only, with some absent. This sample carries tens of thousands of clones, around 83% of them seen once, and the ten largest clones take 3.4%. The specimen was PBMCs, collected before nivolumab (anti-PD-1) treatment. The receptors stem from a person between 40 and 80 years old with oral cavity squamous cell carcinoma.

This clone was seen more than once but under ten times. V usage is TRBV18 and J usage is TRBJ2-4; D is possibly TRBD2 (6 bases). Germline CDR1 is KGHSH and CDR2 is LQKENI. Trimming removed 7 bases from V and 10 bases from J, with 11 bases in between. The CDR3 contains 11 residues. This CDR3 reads CASLIGGIQYF. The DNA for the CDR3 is TGTGCCAGCTTAATCGGAGGGATTCAGTACTTC. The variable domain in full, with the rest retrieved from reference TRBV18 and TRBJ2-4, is NAGVMQNPRHLVRRRGQEARLRCSPMKGHSHVYWYRQLPEEGLKFMVYLQKENIIDESGMPKERFSAEFPKEGPSILRIQQVVRGDSAAYFCASLIGGIQYFGAGTRLSVL.

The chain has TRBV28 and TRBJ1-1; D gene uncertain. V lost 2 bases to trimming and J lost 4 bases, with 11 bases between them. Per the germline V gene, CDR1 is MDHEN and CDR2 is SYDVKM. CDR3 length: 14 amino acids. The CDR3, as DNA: TGTGCCAGCAGTTTAGGGGTTCGGGGCACTGAAGCTTTCTTT. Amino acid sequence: CASSLGVRGTEAFF.

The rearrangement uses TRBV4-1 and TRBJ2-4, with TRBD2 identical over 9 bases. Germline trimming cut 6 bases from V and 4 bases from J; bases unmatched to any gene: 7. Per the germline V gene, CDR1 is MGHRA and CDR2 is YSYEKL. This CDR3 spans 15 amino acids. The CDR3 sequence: CASSQPTSGKNIQYF. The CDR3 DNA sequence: TGCGCCAGCAGTCAACCGACTAGCGGAAAAAACATTCAGTACTTC.

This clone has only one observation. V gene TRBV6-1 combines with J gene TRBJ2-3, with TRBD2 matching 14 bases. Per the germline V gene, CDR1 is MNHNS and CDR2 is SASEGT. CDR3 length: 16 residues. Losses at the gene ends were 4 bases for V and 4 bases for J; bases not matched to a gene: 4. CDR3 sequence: CASSARTSGRPDTQYF. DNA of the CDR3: TGTGCCAGCAGTGCTCGGACTAGCGGGAGGCCAGATACGCAGTATTTT.

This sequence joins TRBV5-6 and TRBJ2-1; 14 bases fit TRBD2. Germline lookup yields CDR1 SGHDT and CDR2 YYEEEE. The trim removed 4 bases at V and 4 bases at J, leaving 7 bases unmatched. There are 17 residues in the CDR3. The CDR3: CASSRTTSGRAYNEQFF. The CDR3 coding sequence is TGTGCCAGCAGCCGGACGACTAGCGGGAGGGCTTACAATGAGCAGTTCTTC.

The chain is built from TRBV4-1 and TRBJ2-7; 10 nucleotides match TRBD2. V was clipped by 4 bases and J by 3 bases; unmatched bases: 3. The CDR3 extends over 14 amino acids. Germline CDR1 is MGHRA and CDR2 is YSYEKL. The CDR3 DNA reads TGCGCCAGCAGCCTTGGACTAGCGGACTACGAGCAGTACTTC. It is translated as CASSLGLADYEQYF.

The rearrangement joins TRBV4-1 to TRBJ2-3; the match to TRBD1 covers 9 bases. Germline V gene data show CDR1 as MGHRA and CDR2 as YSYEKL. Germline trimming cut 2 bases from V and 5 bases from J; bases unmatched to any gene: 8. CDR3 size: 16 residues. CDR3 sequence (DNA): TGCGCCAGCAGCCAATTAATACAGGGGGCCATAGATACGCAGTATTTT. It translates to CASSQLIQGAIDTQYF.

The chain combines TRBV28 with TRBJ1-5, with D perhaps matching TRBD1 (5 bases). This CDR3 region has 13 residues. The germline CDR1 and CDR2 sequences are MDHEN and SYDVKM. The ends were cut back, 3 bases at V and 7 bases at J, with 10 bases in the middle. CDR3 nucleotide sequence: TGTGCCAGCAGTTTCGGGGGTTACCAGCCCCAGCATTTT. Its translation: CASSFGGYQPQHF.

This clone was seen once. For the CDR3, the DNA is TGTGCCATCAGTGAGGACTTGAATCAGCCCCAGCATTTT. The encoded protein is CAISEDLNQPQHF. J is TRBJ1-5 and V is TRBV10-3; D gene unclear. V lost 2 bases and J lost 4, with 6 bases in between. The CDR3 runs to 13 residues. Germline V lookup: CDR1 ENHRY, CDR2 SYGVKD.

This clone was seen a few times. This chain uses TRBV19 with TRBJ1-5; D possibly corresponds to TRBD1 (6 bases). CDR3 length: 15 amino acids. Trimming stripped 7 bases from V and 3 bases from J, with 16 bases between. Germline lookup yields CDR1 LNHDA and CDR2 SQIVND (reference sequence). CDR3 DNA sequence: TGTGCCAGTATTGGGGGGGGCAGGCTCAATCAGCCCCAGCATTTT. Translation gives CASIGGGRLNQPQHF.

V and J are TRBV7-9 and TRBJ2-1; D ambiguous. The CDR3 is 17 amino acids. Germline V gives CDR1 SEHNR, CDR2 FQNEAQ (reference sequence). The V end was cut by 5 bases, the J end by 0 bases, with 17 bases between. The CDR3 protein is CASSPRSGLSSYNEQFF. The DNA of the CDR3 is TGTGCCAGCAGCCCGAGGTCCGGCCTTAGCTCCTACAATGAGCAGTTCTTC.

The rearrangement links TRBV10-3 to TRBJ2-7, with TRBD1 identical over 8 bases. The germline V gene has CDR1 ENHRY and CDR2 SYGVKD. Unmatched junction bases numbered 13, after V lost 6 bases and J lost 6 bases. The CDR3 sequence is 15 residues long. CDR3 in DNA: TGTGCCATCAGGACCCCGCCGGGACAGGATGCCGAGCAGTACTTC. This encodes CAIRTPPGQDAEQYF.

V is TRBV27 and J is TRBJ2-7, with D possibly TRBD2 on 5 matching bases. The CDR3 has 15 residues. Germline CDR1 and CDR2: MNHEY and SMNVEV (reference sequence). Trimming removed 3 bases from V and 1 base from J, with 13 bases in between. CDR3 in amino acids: CASSFGLAASYEQYF. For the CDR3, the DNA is TGTGCCAGCAGTTTTGGGCTAGCTGCTTCCTACGAGCAGTACTTC.

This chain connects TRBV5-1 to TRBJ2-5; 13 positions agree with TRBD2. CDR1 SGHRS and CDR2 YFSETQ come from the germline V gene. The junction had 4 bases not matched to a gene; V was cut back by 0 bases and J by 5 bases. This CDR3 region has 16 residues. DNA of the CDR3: TGCGCCAGCAGCTTGGCCGGGACTAGCGGGGCCGAGACCCAGTACTTC. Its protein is CASSLAGTSGAETQYF.

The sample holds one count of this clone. The CDR3 protein is CASSIQGTDTQYF. The CDR3 DNA sequence: TGTGCCAGCAGCATACAGGGTACAGATACGCAGTATTTT. The chain uses TRBV9 and TRBJ2-3; tentatively, D is TRBD1 (6 bases). V shed 4 bases and J shed 3 bases, with 9 bases lying between them. CDR1 is SGDLS, CDR2 YYNGEE, per germline. The CDR3 runs to 13 residues.

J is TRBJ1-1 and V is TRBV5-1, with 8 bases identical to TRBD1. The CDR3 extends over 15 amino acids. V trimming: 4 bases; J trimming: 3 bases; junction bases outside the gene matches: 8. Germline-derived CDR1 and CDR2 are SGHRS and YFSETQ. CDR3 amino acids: CASSNYPQGDTEAFF. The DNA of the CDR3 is TGCGCCAGCAGCAATTACCCACAGGGGGACACTGAAGCTTTCTTT.

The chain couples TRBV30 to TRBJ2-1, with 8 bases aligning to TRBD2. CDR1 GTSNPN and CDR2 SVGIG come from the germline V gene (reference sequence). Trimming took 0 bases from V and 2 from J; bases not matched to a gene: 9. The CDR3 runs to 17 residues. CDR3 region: CAWSVYSGGGPYNEQFF. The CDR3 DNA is TGTGCCTGGAGTGTGTATTCGGGCGGGGGGCCCTACAATGAGCAGTTCTTC. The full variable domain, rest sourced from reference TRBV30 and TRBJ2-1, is SQTIHQWPATLVQPVGSPLSLECTVEGTSNPNLYWYRQAAGRGLQLLFYSVGIGQISSEVPQNLSASRPQDRQFILSSKKLLLSDSGFYLCAWSVYSGGGPYNEQFFGPGTRLTVL.

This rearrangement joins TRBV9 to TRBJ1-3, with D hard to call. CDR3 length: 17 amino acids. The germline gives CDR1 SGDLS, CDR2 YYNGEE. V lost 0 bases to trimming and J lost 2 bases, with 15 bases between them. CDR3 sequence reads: CASSVGGLGRTGNTIYF. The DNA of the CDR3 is TGTGCCAGCAGCGTAGGGGGATTGGGCAGAACTGGAAACACCATATATTTT.

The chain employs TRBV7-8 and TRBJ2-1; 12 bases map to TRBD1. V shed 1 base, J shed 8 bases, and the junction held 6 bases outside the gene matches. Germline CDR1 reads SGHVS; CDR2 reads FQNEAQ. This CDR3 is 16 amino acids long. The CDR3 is CASSLVGGTGGYEQFF. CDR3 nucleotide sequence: TGTGCCAGCAGCTTAGTAGGAGGGACAGGGGGCTATGAGCAGTTCTTC.

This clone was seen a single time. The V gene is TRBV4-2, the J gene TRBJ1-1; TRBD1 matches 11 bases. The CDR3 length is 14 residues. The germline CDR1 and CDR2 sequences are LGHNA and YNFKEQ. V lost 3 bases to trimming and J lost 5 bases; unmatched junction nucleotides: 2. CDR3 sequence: CASSQGQGGTEAFF. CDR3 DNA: TGTGCCAGCAGCCAGGGACAGGGGGGAACTGAAGCTTTCTTT.

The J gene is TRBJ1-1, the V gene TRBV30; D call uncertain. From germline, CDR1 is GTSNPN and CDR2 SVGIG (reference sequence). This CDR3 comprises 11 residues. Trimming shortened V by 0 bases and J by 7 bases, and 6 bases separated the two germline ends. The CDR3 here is CAWSVAIEAFF. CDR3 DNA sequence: TGTGCCTGGAGTGTCGCGATTGAAGCTTTCTTT.

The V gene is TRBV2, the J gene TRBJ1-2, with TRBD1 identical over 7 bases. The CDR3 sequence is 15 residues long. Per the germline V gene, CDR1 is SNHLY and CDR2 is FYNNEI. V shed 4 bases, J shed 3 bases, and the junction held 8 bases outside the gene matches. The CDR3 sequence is CASSGLRGRDYGYTF. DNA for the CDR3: TGTGCCAGCAGTGGGCTTAGGGGGCGCGACTATGGCTACACCTTC. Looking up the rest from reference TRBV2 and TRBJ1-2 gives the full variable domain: EPEVTQTPSHQVTQMGQEVILRCVPISNHLYFYWYRQILGQKVEFLVSFYNNEISEKSEIFDDQFSVERPDGSNFTLKIRSTKLEDSAMYFCASSGLRGRDYGYTFGSGTRLTVV.

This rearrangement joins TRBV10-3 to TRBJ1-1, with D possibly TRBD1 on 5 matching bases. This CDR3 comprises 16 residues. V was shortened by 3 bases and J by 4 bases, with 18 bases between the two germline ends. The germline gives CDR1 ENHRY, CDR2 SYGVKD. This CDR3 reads CAISEGPPVGGTEAFF. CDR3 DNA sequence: TGTGCCATCAGTGAAGGCCCCCCGGTGGGGGGCACTGAAGCTTTCTTT.

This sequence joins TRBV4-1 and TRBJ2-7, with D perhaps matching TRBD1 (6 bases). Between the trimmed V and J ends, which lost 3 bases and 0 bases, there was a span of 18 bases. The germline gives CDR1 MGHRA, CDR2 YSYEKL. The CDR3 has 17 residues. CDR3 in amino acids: CASSHGFRGHNSYEQYF. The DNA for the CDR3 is TGCGCCAGCAGCCACGGCTTTCGGGGACATAACTCCTACGAGCAGTACTTC.

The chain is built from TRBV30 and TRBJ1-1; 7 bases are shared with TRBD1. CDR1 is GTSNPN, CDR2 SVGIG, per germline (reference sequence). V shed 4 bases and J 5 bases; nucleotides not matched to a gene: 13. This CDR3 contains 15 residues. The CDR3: CAWKQGGEVWTEAFF. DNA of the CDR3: TGTGCCTGGAAGCAGGGGGGAGAGGTTTGGACTGAAGCTTTCTTT.

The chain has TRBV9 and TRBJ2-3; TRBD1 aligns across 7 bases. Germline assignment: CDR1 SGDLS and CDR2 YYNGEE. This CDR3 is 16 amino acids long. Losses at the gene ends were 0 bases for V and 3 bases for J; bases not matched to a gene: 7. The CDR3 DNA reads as TGTGCCAGCAGCGTAGAAGGAAGGGGGCATACAGATACGCAGTATTTT. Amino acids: CASSVEGRGHTDTQYF.